This TCR beta chain was sequenced for a study of blood T cell repertoires in COVID-19. About the study: Sources were T cells, B-cell-depleted T cells, or PBMCs; the material itself was cDNA or gDNA.

Germline V lookup: CDR1 LNHDA, CDR2 SQIVND (reference sequence). The ends lost 5 bases at V and 5 bases at J; junction bases unmatched: 15. The CDR3 is 17 residues long. Generated by immunoSEQ multiplex PCR, the TCRdb table keeps only in-frame clones and is missing some. The table has under 150,000 clones, roughly four fifths seen once. This clonotype was obtained from a woman aged 45-65 years with active or convalescent COVID-19. The chain links TRBV19 to TRBJ2-1; 7 nucleotides agree with TRBD1. Material for sequencing was peripheral blood. This CDR3 reads CASSFRPGTVNNNEQFF. CDR3 bases: TGTGCCAGTAGTTTTAGACCCGGGACAGTGAACAACAATGAGCAGTTCTTC. Complete variable domain (other parts from reference TRBV19 and TRBJ2-1): DGGITQSPKYLFRKEGQNVTLSCEQNLNHDAMYWYRQDPGQGLRLIYYSQIVNDFQKGDIAEGYSVSREKKESFPLTVTSAQKNPTAFYLCASSFRPGTVNNNEQFFGPGTRLTVL.